This T cell receptor (beta chain) stems from a study of T cells in Graves' hyperthyroidism and ophthalmopathy. Overall study context: Peripheral blood was acquired at first diagnosis, ahead of any therapy whatsoever.

Looked up from germline, CDR1 is DFQATT and CDR2 is SNEGSKA (reference sequence). This CDR3 is 12 amino acids long. This clonotype has a count of ten or more. It was at first hyperthyroidism diagnosis, before any ophthalmopathy symptoms, that the blood sample was taken. The CDR3 regions of TCR beta were amplified from RNA transcripts. The TCR CDR3 was amplified in a first-round RT-PCR using the HTBI primer set. Using its own MiXCR run on the multiplex PCR reads, TCRdb lists one record per CDR3 protein. The table records almost 600,000 distinct CDR3 sequences, around 14% of them present only once. The origin of this receptor is a woman in her thirties with Graves' hyperthyroidism that later progressed to Graves' ophthalmopathy. The V and J genes are TRBV20-1 and TRBJ2-3; D is uncertain. The sequenced sample consisted of blood. The DNA of the CDR3 is TGCAGCGCCTGGTATTTACCAGATACGCAGTATTTT. Its translation is CSAWYLPDTQYF.